Listed below are T cell receptor beta chains from one sample, sequenced in a study of T cell repertoires in cytomegalovirus infection. TCRdb re-derived calls from the reads in MiXCR, one entry per CDR3 protein. The repertoire holds around 740,000 distinct CDR3 sequences, with less than 40% as singletons. The sample comprised PBMCs. Receptors were obtained from a human donor in good health (CMV status not recorded). Some clones in this sample may be carry-over from other donors' samples. CDR3s include the opening cysteine and the closing phenylalanine or tryptophan.

J | V | CDR3
TRBJ2-4 | TRBV7-2 | CASSPPGAAKNIQYF
TRBJ2-7 | TRBV7-2 | CASSLAWTSYEQYF
TRBJ2-1 | TRBV19 | CASSIWPGGLRNEQFF
TRBJ2-7 | TRBV5-1 | CASSGIQGGHEQYF
TRBJ2-1 | TRBV20-1 | CSARDVLAGVNEQFF
TRBJ2-2 | TRBV12-3/TRBV12-4 | CASSPAGVGTGELFF
TRBJ2-3 | TRBV30 | CAWGGPGGPDTQYF
TRBJ1-6 | TRBV20-1 | CSARVESLLHF
TRBJ1-1 | TRBV20-1 | CSSRGGRGLNTEAFF
TRBJ1-5 | TRBV28 | CASSPPLYRALQPQHF
TRBJ1-2 | TRBV15 | CATSRDLHRGEGYTF
TRBJ1-5 | TRBV28 | CASSPPFLTDPLNQPQHF
TRBJ1-3 | TRBV5-1 | CASSLKHSDYSGNTIYF
TRBJ1-6 | TRBV7-4 | CASTYGASSYNSPLHF
TRBJ1-5 | TRBV12-3/TRBV12-4 | CASSSAGTGSGQPQHF
TRBJ1-6 | TRBV28 | CASRPTGADSPLHF
TRBJ2-7 | TRBV7-9 | CASSASAGPDSYEQYF
TRBJ2-4 | TRBV19 | CASHPGNENIQYF
TRBJ2-1 | TRBV20-1 | CSASLLAGGLDNEQFF
TRBJ2-1 | TRBV7-9 | CASSKGTSGASYNEQFF
TRBJ2-7 | TRBV25-1 | CASSQLVGVGEQYF
TRBJ2-1 | TRBV25-1 | CASSESVGSGSYNEQFF
TRBJ2-3 | TRBV20-1 | CSASPPTGGRPDTQYF